The 25 T cell receptor beta chains given below trace back to one sample, sequenced in a study of T cells in Graves' hyperthyroidism and ophthalmopathy. The TCR beta CDR3 regions underwent amplification using RNA transcripts as the source. An initial round of RT-PCR targeting the TCR CDR3 relied on the HTBI primer set. TCRdb independently ran MiXCR on the multiplex PCR reads; one entry per CDR3 protein. The table shows around 600,000 distinct CDR3 sequences, with 13% to 15% occurring only once. What was sequenced was blood. These receptors were obtained from a woman aged 18-29 years with Graves' ophthalmopathy.

The table lists this clonotype with many counts. The rearrangement joins TRBV2 to TRBJ2-2; tentatively, D is TRBD2 (5 bases). Germline assignment: CDR1 SNHLY and CDR2 FYNNEI. This CDR3 contains 17 residues. V lost 7 bases, J lost 2 bases, and 20 bases lay in between. CDR3 nucleotide sequence: TGTGCCAGCACCTCCCAAGGAGGCGGCGGAAACACCGGGGAGCTGTTTTTT. It codes for CASTSQGGGGNTGELFF. The full variable domain, in which reference TRBV2 and TRBJ2-2 provide the parts outside the CDR3, is EPEVTQTPSHQVTQMGQEVILRCVPISNHLYFYWYRQILGQKVEFLVSFYNNEISEKSEIFDDQFSVERPDGSNFTLKIRSTKLEDSAMYFCASTSQGGGGNTGELFFGEGSRLTVL.

This clonotype was seen at least ten times. The rearrangement uses TRBV10-3 and TRBJ2-1; a weak D match, TRBD1 (5 bases). CDR3 size: 11 residues. Germline loops: CDR1 ENHRY, CDR2 SYGVKD. Trimming removed 3 bases from V and 13 bases from J, with 10 bases in between. This CDR3 is CAISEGVSQFF. DNA for the CDR3: TGTGCCATCAGTGAAGGGGTTAGCCAGTTCTTC.

This clonotype was picked up many times. The chain links TRBV28 to TRBJ2-7; TRBD2 matches 8 bases. The ends lost 2 bases at V and 5 bases at J; junction bases unmatched: 5. Per germline, CDR1 MDHEN and CDR2 SYDVKM. The length of the CDR3 is 14 residues. As DNA, the CDR3 is TGTGCCAGCAGTTTAGGCGGGAGGATCCACGAGCAGTACTTC. Amino acids: CASSLGGRIHEQYF.

This clonotype has at least ten counts. The J gene is TRBJ1-2, the V gene TRBV12-3 or TRBV12-4; weak D call: TRBD1 (5 bases). Trimming shortened V by 5 bases and J by 4 bases, and 14 bases separated the two germline ends. This CDR3 is built from 14 residues. The CDR3 nucleotides read TGTGCCAGCAGTCGAACGACAGTGTCCTATGGCTACACCTTC. This sequence encodes CASSRTTVSYGYTF.

This clonotype came up many times. This sequence joins TRBV27 and TRBJ2-7, with 9 bases aligning to TRBD2. The CDR3 runs 18 residues. V was clipped by 0 bases and J by 2 bases; unmatched bases: 11. Looked up from germline, CDR1 is MNHEY and CDR2 is SMNVEV (reference sequence). In DNA, the CDR3 is TGTGCCAGCAGTTTATCGGCGGTCCGATCTAGCGGGGCCTACGAGCAGTACTTC. It translates to CASSLSAVRSSGAYEQYF.

The sample holds many counts of this clonotype. V and J are TRBV18 and TRBJ2-7; D unresolved. The ends were cut back, 3 bases at V and 4 bases at J, with 13 bases in the middle. CDR3 length: 14 residues. Looked up from germline, CDR1 is KGHSH and CDR2 is LQKENI. This CDR3 is CASSPPAGRYEQYF. For the CDR3, the DNA is TGTGCCAGCTCACCCCCGGCAGGCCGGTACGAGCAGTACTTC.

A remark on this clonotype: Relative to the germline gene, one junction end is altered; a read error may explain this. The genes are TRBV20-1 and TRBJ2-7; D possibly corresponds to TRBD1 (5 bases). Germline CDR1 and CDR2: DFQATT and SNEGSKA (reference sequence). The CDR3 loop spans 13 amino acids. The CDR3 DNA is TGCAGTGCTAGACAGGGCGGAATGTACGGGCAGTACTTC. It encodes CSARQGGMYGQYF.

This clonotype appeared many times. The chain carries TRBV11-3 and TRBJ1-1; no definite D call. The germline CDR1 and CDR2 sequences are SGHNT and YENEEA. Trimming stripped 1 base from V and 3 bases from J, with 12 bases between. This CDR3 has 15 amino acids. CDR3 residues: CASSLAIWGYTEAFF. The CDR3, as DNA: TGTGCCAGCAGCTTAGCCATTTGGGGTTACACTGAAGCTTTCTTT. Variable domain in full (rest from reference TRBV11-3 and TRBJ1-1): EAGVVQSPRYKIIEKKQPVAFWCNPISGHNTLYWYLQNLGQGPELLIRYENEEAVDDSQLPKDRFSAERLKGVDSTLKIQPAELGDSAVYLCASSLAIWGYTEAFFGQGTRLTVV.

The chain is built from TRBV4-2 and TRBJ2-1, with TRBD2 identical over 9 bases. Germline CDR1 LGHNA, CDR2 YNFKEQ. CDR3 length: 15 amino acids. The trim removed 4 bases at V and 10 bases at J, leaving 11 bases unmatched. The CDR3 DNA is TGTGCCAGCAGCCCTATGGCGGGAGGGCCCCAGGAGCAGTTCTTC. Amino acids: CASSPMAGGPQEQFF.

In its sample, this clonotype was seen a few times. This could be a read error, since a much larger clone is one nucleotide away. The chain links TRBV7-9 to TRBJ1-1; no clear D. Trimming removed 5 bases from V and 0 bases from J, with 7 bases in between. The CDR3 spans 13 residues. Germline CDR1 and CDR2: SEHNR and FQNEAQ (reference sequence). The CDR3 spells CASSQSVNTEAFF. The CDR3 region has the DNA TGTGCCAGCAGCCAGTCAGTGAACACTGAAGCTTTCTTT. The complete variable domain, with remaining parts taken from reference TRBV7-9 and TRBJ1-1, reads DTGVSQNPRHKITKRGQNVTFRCDPISEHNRLYWYRQTLGQGPEFLTYFQNEAQLEKSRLLSDRFSAERPKGSFSTLEIQRTEQGDSAMYLCASSQSVNTEAFFGQGTRLTVV.

The genes are TRBV7-8 and TRBJ1-3; D uncertain. The CDR3 has 14 amino acids. V was trimmed by 2 bases and J by 2 bases, leaving 7 bases between them. From germline, CDR1 is SGHVS and CDR2 FQNEAQ. The CDR3 loop is CASSLQKTGNTIYF. CDR3 nucleotides: TGTGCCAGCAGCTTACAGAAAACTGGAAACACCATATATTTT.

This clonotype was detected many times. The chain recombines TRBV19 with TRBJ1-2; TRBD1 is a possible D gene (6 bases). The CDR3 sequence is 15 residues long. V dropped 5 bases and J dropped 1 base, with 14 bases sitting between them. Germline V lookup: CDR1 LNHDA, CDR2 SQIVND (reference sequence). The CDR3 protein is CASSPRQEDNYGYTF. The CDR3 DNA follows: TGTGCCAGTAGTCCCAGACAGGAGGATAACTATGGCTACACCTTC.

The rearrangement uses TRBV7-2 and TRBJ2-2; 11 nucleotides agree with TRBD2. CDR1 is SGHTA and CDR2 is FQGNSA in the germline V gene. This CDR3 spans 17 amino acids. Germline trimming cut 2 bases from V and 2 bases from J; bases unmatched to any gene: 4. In DNA form, the CDR3 reads TGTGCCAGCAGCTTATTCCTAGCGGGAGGAAACACCGGGGAGCTGTTTTTT. The encoded protein is CASSLFLAGGNTGELFF.

This clonotype has a count of ten or more. J is TRBJ1-2 and V is TRBV6-5; D may be TRBD1 (6 bases). CDR1 and CDR2 (germline): MNHEY, SVGAGI. CDR3 size: 17 residues. The ends were cut back, 2 bases at V and 4 bases at J, with 20 bases in the middle. The CDR3: CASSYARGGGSGYGYTF. The CDR3 DNA reads as TGTGCCAGCAGTTACGCCCGCGGAGGGGGATCGGGCTATGGCTACACCTTC.

This clonotype was detected ten times or more. V and J are TRBV7-3 and TRBJ2-7, with a weak D call TRBD1 (6 bases). Between the trimmed V and J ends, which lost 5 bases and 3 bases, there was a span of 11 bases. This CDR3 is 13 amino acids long. Germline assignment: CDR1 SGHTA and CDR2 FQGTGA. CDR3 nucleotides: TGTGCCAGCAGCGTAATACAGGGCTACGAGCAGTACTTC. Its translation: CASSVIQGYEQYF.

Regarding this clonotype: A read error may be the cause here, since a much bigger clone is one base away. In DNA, the CDR3 is TGCAGCGCTTCCCCACCCTCGAATGAGCAGTTCTTC. Protein: CSASPPSNEQFF. The rearrangement joins TRBV29-1 to TRBJ2-1; D gene uncertain. V dropped 7 bases and J dropped 7 bases, with 14 bases sitting between them. The V gene's germline CDR1 is SQVTM and CDR2 ANQGSEA. CDR3 size: 12 residues.

This clonotype was counted at least ten times. The chain carries TRBV5-1 and TRBJ2-7; D is undetermined. Germline V gene lookup returns CDR1 SGHRS and CDR2 YFSETQ. The V end was cut by 9 bases, the J end by 7 bases, with 17 bases between. CDR3 size: 12 residues. CDR3 sequence reads: CANALGIREQYF. The CDR3 DNA follows: TGCGCCAACGCACTTGGGATCAGGGAGCAGTACTTC.

This clonotype was seen at least ten times. The gene calls are TRBV20-1 and TRBJ2-3; 7 bases match TRBD2. V shed 6 bases, J shed 2 bases, and the junction held 11 bases outside the gene matches. Germline assignment: CDR1 DFQATT and CDR2 SNEGSKA (reference sequence). The CDR3 has 15 amino acids. CDR3 in DNA: TGCAGTGCAGAGCTAGCGGAGGATGCCACAGATACGCAGTATTTT. It specifies CSAELAEDATDTQYF.

In this sample, this clonotype turned up many times. The chain links TRBV2 to TRBJ1-4; a possible D gene is TRBD1 (5 bases). The CDR3 is 14 amino acids. Germline V CDR1 and CDR2: SNHLY, FYNNEI. The V end lost 6 bases, the J end lost 4 bases, and 12 bases lay between the germline ends. The CDR3 loop reads CASRATGINEKLFF. The DNA for the CDR3 is TGTGCCAGCAGAGCAACAGGAATTAATGAAAAACTGTTTTTT.

The chain joins TRBV19 to TRBJ2-4; tentatively, D is TRBD2 (5 bases). Germline values: CDR1 LNHDA, CDR2 SQIVND (reference sequence). Trimming took 3 bases from V and 1 from J, leaving 13 bases between them. The CDR3 spans 16 residues. Here the CDR3 reads CASSIFRSGAKNIQYF. CDR3 coding DNA: TGTGCCAGTAGTATCTTCCGCTCGGGGGCCAAAAACATTCAGTACTTC.

This clonotype was recorded at least ten times. Its ends do not fully match the called genes, so a read error is possible. The V and J genes are TRBV20-1 and TRBJ2-1; 9 positions agree with TRBD2. This CDR3 spans 13 amino acids. Per germline, CDR1 DFQATT and CDR2 SNEGSKA (reference sequence). The CDR3 DNA is TGCAGTGCCAGAGAAGCGGGAGGTAATGAGCAGTTCTTC. Translation gives CSAREAGGNEQFF.

CDR3 DNA sequence: TGTGCCAGTAGTATAGACGCTCAGACTAGCGGGAGTTTCTACAATGAGCAGTTCTTC. Protein product: CASSIDAQTSGSFYNEQFF. The V gene is TRBV19, the J gene TRBJ2-1; 12 bases match TRBD2. The CDR3 contains 19 residues. V shed 0 bases and J 3 bases; nucleotides not matched to a gene: 9. The V gene's germline CDR1 is LNHDA and CDR2 SQIVND (reference sequence).

This clonotype was seen many times. The chain combines TRBV28 with TRBJ2-1, with D possibly being TRBD1 (5 bases). Germline CDR1 MDHEN, CDR2 SYDVKM. The CDR3 contains 13 residues. Trimming shortened V by 6 bases and J by 7 bases, and 13 bases separated the two germline ends. The CDR3 DNA reads TGTGCCAGCAGCCGGCCCCAGGGAAATGAGCAGTTCTTC. Encoded protein: CASSRPQGNEQFF.

The chain employs TRBV6-2 or TRBV6-3 and TRBJ1-5; D call uncertain. Germline V gene data show CDR1 as MNHEY and CDR2 as SVGEGT. The V gene lost 0 bases and the J gene lost 0 bases, with 9 bases spanning the gap. The CDR3 length is 16 residues. CDR3 amino acids: CASSYSPGYSNQPQHF. DNA of the CDR3: TGTGCCAGCAGTTACTCGCCCGGGTATAGCAATCAGCCCCAGCATTTT.

There are many counts of this clonotype. The V call is TRBV28, the J call TRBJ2-7, with a possible D match to TRBD1 (6 bases). This CDR3 is 15 amino acids long. Germline CDR1 MDHEN, CDR2 SYDVKM. The V end was cut by 2 bases, the J end by 0 bases, with 11 bases between. As DNA, the CDR3 is TGTGCCAGCAGTTTAGTTCAGGGGACCTCCTACGAGCAGTACTTC. Protein product: CASSLVQGTSYEQYF.